The 24 T cell receptor beta chains given below trace back to one sample, sequenced in a study of T cell repertoires in cytomegalovirus infection. A single record per CDR3 protein comes from TCRdb applying MiXCR to the reads. In the table there are roughly 730,000 distinct CDR3 sequences, around 31% of which are singletons. The antigens of these receptors remain unknown. Sequenced here: cultured PBMCs, sampled from culture after CMV antigen stimulation. The receptors derive from a human donor in good health (CMV status not recorded). Some clones in this sample may be carry-over from other donors' samples.

This clonotype has at least ten counts. V gene TRBV11-3 combines with J gene TRBJ1-1; D gene ambiguous. V was cut by 5 bases and J by 0 bases, with 7 bases left in between. The CDR3 consists of 13 residues. Germline lookup yields CDR1 SGHNT and CDR2 YENEEA. For the CDR3, the DNA is TGTGCCAGCAGCAGACGGATGAACACTGAAGCTTTCTTT. It codes for CASSRRMNTEAFF.

This clonotype was seen only a few times. The V gene is TRBV12-3 or TRBV12-4, the J gene TRBJ1-1, with TRBD1 as a possible D gene (5 bases). V was pared by 2 bases and J by 5 bases, with 9 bases between. CDR3 length: 13 residues. The CDR3 region has the DNA TGTGCCAGCAGTTTATTCAGGGAGACTGAAGCTTTCTTT. Protein sequence: CASSLFRETEAFF.

This rearrangement joins TRBV12-3 or TRBV12-4 to TRBJ1-1; D remains unclear. V gave up 6 bases and J gave up 6 bases, with 11 bases separating them. This CDR3 contains 12 residues. The chain's CDR3 is CASRRLGAEAFF. The CDR3, as DNA: TGTGCCAGCAGGCGACTTGGGGCTGAAGCTTTCTTT.

This clonotype was seen only a few times. V and J are TRBV11-1 and TRBJ2-2; D gene ambiguous. The CDR3 extends over 13 amino acids. From germline, CDR1 is SGHAT and CDR2 FQDESV (reference sequence). V lost 5 bases to trimming and J lost 6 bases, with 10 bases between them. CDR3 residues: CASSNGLPGELFF. In nucleotides, the CDR3 is TGTGCCAGCAGCAACGGCCTTCCCGGGGAGCTGTTTTTT. The full variable domain, completed using reference TRBV11-1 and TRBJ2-2, is EAEVAQSPRYKITEKSQAVAFWCDPISGHATLYWYRQILGQGPELLVQFQDESVVDDSQLPKDRFSAERLKGVDSTLKIQPAELGDSAMYLCASSNGLPGELFFGEGSRLTVL.

The gene calls are TRBV7-2 and TRBJ1-6, with 8 bases fitting TRBD1. V lost 5 bases, J lost 14 bases, and 14 bases stayed unmatched. Looked up from germline, CDR1 is SGHTA and CDR2 is FQGNSA. This CDR3 spans 15 amino acids. The CDR3 region is CASSQDRGGNWALHF. The CDR3 DNA is TGTGCCAGCAGCCAAGACAGGGGCGGTAATTGGGCCCTCCACTTT.

This clonotype occurred a few times. The chain employs TRBV12-3 or TRBV12-4 and TRBJ2-7, with 10 bases aligning to TRBD2. The CDR3 is 19 residues long. J gave up 3 bases and V 4 bases, and 18 bases lay outside the gene matches. The CDR3 DNA sequence: TGTGCCAGCAGTTCTCTCCGAGTGCTAGCGGGAGTAGTCGACTACGAGCAGTACTTC. This translates into CASSSLRVLAGVVDYEQYF.

A few counts support this clonotype. The chain is built from TRBV5-1 and TRBJ1-2; D unclear. V was cut by 4 bases and J by 5 bases, with 12 bases left in between. The CDR3 spans 13 residues. Germline V gene sequence: CDR1 SGHRS, CDR2 YFSETQ. The CDR3 DNA reads TGCGCCAGCAGCCCCGGGCCGGAGTATGGCTACACCTTC. It specifies CASSPGPEYGYTF.

The chain employs TRBV7-9 and TRBJ2-3; 8 nucleotides agree with TRBD2. This CDR3 comprises 14 residues. The J segment lost 3 bases and the V segment lost 6 bases, leaving 5 bases of the junction unmatched. The germline V gene encodes CDR1 SEHNR and CDR2 FQNEAQ (reference sequence). Here the CDR3 DNA reads TGTGCCAGCAGTTATAGCGGGGAGACAGATACGCAGTATTTT. The encoded protein is CASSYSGETDTQYF.

This chain connects TRBV10-3 to TRBJ2-1; the D is unclear. In germline, CDR1 is ENHRY, CDR2 SYGVKD. With 6 bases removed from V and 6 bases from J, the gap between germline ends came to 9 bases. There are 12 residues in the CDR3. The CDR3, as DNA: TGTGCCATCAGGGCAGGCATCAATGAGCAGTTCTTC. The encoded protein is CAIRAGINEQFF.

This clonotype was observed a handful of times. This chain links TRBV7-8 with TRBJ2-3; D is possibly TRBD2 (5 bases). The CDR3 consists of 15 residues. Trimming pared 4 bases from V and 4 bases from J, leaving 15 bases between. The germline V gene has CDR1 SGHVS and CDR2 FQNEAQ. CDR3 in amino acids: CASSSARRAADTQYF. The CDR3 DNA follows: TGTGCCAGCAGCTCCGCCCGGCGGGCGGCAGATACGCAGTATTTT.

V usage is TRBV5-1 and J usage is TRBJ2-7; a weak D match, TRBD2 (5 bases). The germline V gene has CDR1 SGHRS and CDR2 YFSETQ. Trimming cost V 6 bases and J 8 bases, with 15 bases left between them. CDR3 length: 12 amino acids. CDR3 nucleotides: TGCGCCAGCACCCAGGAAGCCGGGAAGCAGTACTTC. As protein: CASTQEAGKQYF. The full variable domain, with the rest looked up from reference TRBV5-1 and TRBJ2-7, is KAGVTQTPRYLIKTRGQQVTLSCSPISGHRSVSWYQQTPGQGLQFLFEYFSETQRNKGNFPGRFSGRQFSNSRSEMNVSTLELGDSALYLCASTQEAGKQYFGPGTRLTVT.

J is TRBJ1-2 and V is TRBV12-3 or TRBV12-4; a possible D gene is TRBD1 (5 bases). This CDR3 region has 13 residues. V was trimmed by 8 bases and J by 4 bases, leaving 14 bases between them. The CDR3 nucleotides read TGTGCCAGCTGGGGGGAAGCGGTCTATGGCTACACCTTC. Its protein product is CASWGEAVYGYTF.

The chain uses TRBV20-1 and TRBJ2-3, with 8 bases lining up with TRBD2. The CDR3 is 15 amino acids. CDR1 DFQATT and CDR2 SNEGSKA come from the germline V gene (reference sequence). Losses at the gene ends were 0 bases for V and 1 base for J; bases not matched to a gene: 3. CDR3 loop: CSARDGREGTDTQYF. CDR3 sequence (DNA): TGCAGTGCTAGAGACGGGAGGGAAGGCACAGATACGCAGTATTTT.

This clonotype was seen more than once but under ten times. The rearrangement uses TRBV10-3 and TRBJ2-7; 7 positions match TRBD1. The CDR3 loop spans 12 amino acids. Germline CDR1 ENHRY, CDR2 SYGVKD. The V segment lost 7 bases and the J segment 3 bases; nucleotides outside the gene matches: 3. The CDR3 loop reads CAITRTGYEQYF. In DNA form, the CDR3 reads TGTGCCATCACTAGGACAGGCTACGAGCAGTACTTC.

V gene TRBV18 combines with J gene TRBJ1-1, with a possible D match to TRBD1 (6 bases). Germline V CDR1 and CDR2: KGHSH, LQKENI. Trimming stripped 4 bases from V and 4 bases from J, with 13 bases between. The CDR3 has 14 residues. The CDR3 here is CASSLGGSATEAFF. CDR3 DNA: TGTGCCAGCTCACTCGGGGGCAGTGCCACTGAAGCTTTCTTT. The full variable domain, its missing parts supplied by reference TRBV18 and TRBJ1-1, is NAGVMQNPRHLVRRRGQEARLRCSPMKGHSHVYWYRQLPEEGLKFMVYLQKENIIDESGMPKERFSAEFPKEGPSILRIQQVVRGDSAAYFCASSLGGSATEAFFGQGTRLTVV.

The chain employs TRBV7-9 and TRBJ1-3; D uncertain. Trimming pared 3 bases from V and 4 bases from J, leaving 10 bases between. CDR3 length: 14 residues. Germline assignment: CDR1 SEHNR and CDR2 FQNEAQ (reference sequence). The CDR3 DNA reads TGTGCCAGCAGCTTTTTGCAGACAGGAAACACCATATATTTT. It encodes CASSFLQTGNTIYF.

At least ten counts were recorded for this clonotype. The V and J genes are TRBV7-6 and TRBJ2-2, with a weak D call TRBD1 (5 bases). Germline loops: CDR1 SGHVS, CDR2 FNYEAQ. Trimming cost V 2 bases and J 5 bases, with 12 bases left between them. This CDR3 is 15 amino acids long. Here the CDR3 reads CASSLFQGGTGELFF. The CDR3 region has the DNA TGTGCCAGCAGCTTATTCCAGGGTGGAACCGGGGAGCTGTTTTTT.

The gene calls are TRBV11-2 and TRBJ2-3; tentative D call: TRBD2 (5 bases). Germline V gene sequence: CDR1 SGHAT, CDR2 FQNNGV. Trimming removed 7 bases at V and 1 base at J, with 15 bases between. The CDR3 contains 15 residues. The CDR3 DNA reads TGTGCCAGCAAGGAACTAGGGATGCGCACAGATACGCAGTATTTT. It codes for CASKELGMRTDTQYF.

The chain links TRBV6-6 to TRBJ2-7; the match to TRBD1 covers 8 bases. This CDR3 contains 16 residues. The ends lost 2 bases at V and 1 base at J; junction bases unmatched: 7. CDR1 is MNHNY, CDR2 SVGAGI, per germline (reference sequence). DNA for the CDR3: TGTGCCAGCAGTTACCCTCCGGGACAGGAGTCCTACGAGCAGTACTTC. Amino acid sequence: CASSYPPGQESYEQYF.

The CDR3 sequence: CASSTGIFNSPLHF. As DNA, the CDR3 is TGTGCCAGCAGTACTGGAATTTTTAATTCACCCCTCCACTTT. The chain joins TRBV6-1 to TRBJ1-6; D remains unclear. Germline assignment: CDR1 MNHNS and CDR2 SASEGT. The CDR3 has 14 residues. The V and J ends lost 5 bases and 6 bases respectively, with 11 bases between them.

This clonotype came up a few times. The V and J genes are TRBV7-2 and TRBJ2-7; 8 nucleotides line up with TRBD2. The CDR3 extends over 15 amino acids. V gave up 4 bases and J gave up 4 bases; unmatched junction bases: 9. The germline V gene encodes CDR1 SGHTA and CDR2 FQGNSA. CDR3 DNA: TGTGCCAGCAGCTCAACCCCCGGGACTAGTTACGAGCAGTACTTC. It codes for CASSSTPGTSYEQYF. Together with reference TRBV7-2 and TRBJ2-7, the CDR3 gives the full variable domain: GAGVSQSPSNKVTEKGKDVELRCDPISGHTALYWYRQSLGQGLEFLIYFQGNSAPDKSGLPSDRFSAERTGGSVSTLTIQRTQQEDSAVYLCASSSTPGTSYEQYFGPGTRLTVT.

The chain has TRBV18 and TRBJ2-3; no clear D gene. In germline, CDR1 is KGHSH, CDR2 LQKENI. The CDR3 runs to 16 residues. V was clipped by 3 bases and J by 0 bases, with 13 bases between them. Here the CDR3 reads CASSPRATASTDTQYF. CDR3 sequence (DNA): TGTGCCAGCTCACCCCGGGCGACGGCTAGCACAGATACGCAGTATTTT.

The V and J genes are TRBV11-3 and TRBJ2-3; 10 positions match TRBD1. V was clipped by 5 bases and J by 4 bases; unmatched bases: 12. Germline assignment: CDR1 SGHNT and CDR2 YENEEA. CDR3 length equals 17 residues. The CDR3 DNA reads as TGTGCCAGCAGCGCTGGCCCCGGGACAGGGGATCCAGATACGCAGTATTTT. Protein: CASSAGPGTGDPDTQYF.

Ten or more counts support this clonotype. The V and J genes are TRBV28 and TRBJ2-7; tentatively, D is TRBD1 (7 bases). V was shortened by 3 bases and J by 3 bases, with 12 bases between the two germline ends. CDR1 and CDR2 (germline): MDHEN, SYDVKM. CDR3 length: 14 amino acids. CDR3 DNA sequence: TGTGCCAGCAGTTTCGGAGGGGGCCTCTACGAGCAGTACTTC. This gives the protein CASSFGGGLYEQYF.